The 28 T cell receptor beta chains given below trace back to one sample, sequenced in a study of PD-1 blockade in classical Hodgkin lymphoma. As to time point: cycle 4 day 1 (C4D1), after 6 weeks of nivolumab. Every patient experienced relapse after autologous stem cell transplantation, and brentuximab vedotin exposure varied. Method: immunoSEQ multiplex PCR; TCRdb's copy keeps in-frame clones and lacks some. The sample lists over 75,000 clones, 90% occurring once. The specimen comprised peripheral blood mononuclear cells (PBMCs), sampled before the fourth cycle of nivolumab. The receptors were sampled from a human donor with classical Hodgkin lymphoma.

CDR3 loop: CASSHPGIGYTF. DNA for the CDR3: TGTGCCAGCAGCCATCCCGGGATTGGCTACACCTTC. The J gene is TRBJ1-2, the V gene TRBV14; the D is unclear. CDR3 length: 12 amino acids. The germline CDR1 and CDR2 sequences are SGHDN and FVKESK. Trimming removed 3 bases at V and 7 bases at J, with 9 bases between.

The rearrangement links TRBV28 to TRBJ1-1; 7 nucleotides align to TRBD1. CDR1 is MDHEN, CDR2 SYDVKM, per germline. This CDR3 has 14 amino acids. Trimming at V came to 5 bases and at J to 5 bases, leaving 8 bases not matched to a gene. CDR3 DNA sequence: TGTGCCAGCAGTCTTTTGAGGGGGCATACTGAAGCTTTCTTT. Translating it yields CASSLLRGHTEAFF.

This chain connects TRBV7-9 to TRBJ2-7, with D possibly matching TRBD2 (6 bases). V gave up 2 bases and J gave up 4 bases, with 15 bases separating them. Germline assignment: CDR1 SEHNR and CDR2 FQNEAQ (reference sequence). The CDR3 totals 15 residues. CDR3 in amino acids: CASSLLGGRPYEQYF. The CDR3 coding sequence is TGTGCCAGCAGCTTACTCGGGGGTCGCCCTTACGAGCAGTACTTC.

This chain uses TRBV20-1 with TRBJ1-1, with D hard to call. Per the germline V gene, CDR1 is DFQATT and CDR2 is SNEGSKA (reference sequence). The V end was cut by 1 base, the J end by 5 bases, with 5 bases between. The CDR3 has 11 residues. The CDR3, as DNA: TGCAGTGCTAGAGTCGGGACTGAAGCTTTCTTT. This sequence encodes CSARVGTEAFF.

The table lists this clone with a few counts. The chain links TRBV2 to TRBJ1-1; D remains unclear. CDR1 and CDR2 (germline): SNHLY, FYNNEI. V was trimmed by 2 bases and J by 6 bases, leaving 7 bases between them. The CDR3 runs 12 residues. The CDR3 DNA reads TGTGCCAGCAGTGAACCTCCAGCTGAAGCTTTCTTT. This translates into CASSEPPAEAFF.

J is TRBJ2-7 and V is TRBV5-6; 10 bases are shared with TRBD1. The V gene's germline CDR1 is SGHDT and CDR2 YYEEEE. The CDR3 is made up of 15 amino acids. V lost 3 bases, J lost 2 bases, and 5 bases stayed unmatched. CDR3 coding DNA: TGTGCCAGCAGCTCTGACAGGGGGCCCACCTACGAGCAGTACTTC. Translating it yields CASSSDRGPTYEQYF.

CDR3 in DNA: TGTGCCAGCAGCTTAGACGGAGACAACACCGGGGAGCTGTTTTTT. Protein: CASSLDGDNTGELFF. V gene TRBV13 combines with J gene TRBJ2-2; D unresolved. Looked up from germline, CDR1 is PRHDT and CDR2 is FYEKMQ (reference sequence). This CDR3 is 15 amino acids long. V lost 1 base and J lost 2, with 8 bases in between.

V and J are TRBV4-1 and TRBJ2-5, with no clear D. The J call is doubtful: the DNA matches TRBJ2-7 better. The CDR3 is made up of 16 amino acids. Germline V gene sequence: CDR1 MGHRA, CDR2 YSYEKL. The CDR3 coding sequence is TGCGCCAGCAGCCAAGATCCCCTTCTGGCTTCCTACGAGCAGTACTTC. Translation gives CASSQDPLLASYEQYF.

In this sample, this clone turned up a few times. CDR3 sequence: CASSLDGDPNGEKLFF. Here the CDR3 DNA reads TGTGCCAGCAGCTTGGACGGCGACCCCAACGGTGAAAAACTGTTTTTT. The chain employs TRBV5-5 and TRBJ1-4; unclear D gene. Germline assignment: CDR1 SGHKS and CDR2 YYEKEE (reference sequence). V lost 0 bases and J 7 bases, leaving 16 bases between the germline ends. The CDR3 is 16 amino acids.

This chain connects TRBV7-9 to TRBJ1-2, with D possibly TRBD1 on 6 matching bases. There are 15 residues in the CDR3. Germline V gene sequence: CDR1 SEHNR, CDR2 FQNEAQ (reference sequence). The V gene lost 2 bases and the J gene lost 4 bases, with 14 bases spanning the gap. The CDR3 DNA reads TGTGCCAGCAGCTTATTAGAGGGGGAAACCTATGGCTACACCTTC. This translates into CASSLLEGETYGYTF.

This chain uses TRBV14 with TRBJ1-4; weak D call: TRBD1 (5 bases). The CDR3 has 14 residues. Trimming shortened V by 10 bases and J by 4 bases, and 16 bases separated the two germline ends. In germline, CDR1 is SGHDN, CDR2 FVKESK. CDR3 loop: CATRRGDGNEKLFF. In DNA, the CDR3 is TGTGCCACCCGACGGGGGGACGGTAATGAAAAACTGTTTTTT. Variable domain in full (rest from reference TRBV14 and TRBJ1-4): EAGVTQFPSHSVIEKGQTVTLRCDPISGHDNLYWYRRVMGKEIKFLLHFVKESKQDESGMPNNRFLAERTGGTYSTLKVQPAELEDSGVYFCATRRGDGNEKLFFGSGTQLSVL.

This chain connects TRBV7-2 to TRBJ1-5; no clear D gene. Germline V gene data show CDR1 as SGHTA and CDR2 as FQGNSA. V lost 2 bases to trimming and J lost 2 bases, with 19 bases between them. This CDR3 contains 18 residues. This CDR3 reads CASSLSAASSVGNQPQHF. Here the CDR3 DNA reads TGTGCCAGCAGCTTATCGGCAGCGTCATCTGTGGGCAATCAGCCCCAGCATTTT.

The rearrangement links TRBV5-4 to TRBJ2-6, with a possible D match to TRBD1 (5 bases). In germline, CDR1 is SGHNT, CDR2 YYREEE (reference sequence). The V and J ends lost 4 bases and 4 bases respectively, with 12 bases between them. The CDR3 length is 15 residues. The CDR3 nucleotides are TGTGCCAGCAGCCCGGACACCCTCGGGGCCAACGTCCTGACTTTC. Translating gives CASSPDTLGANVLTF.

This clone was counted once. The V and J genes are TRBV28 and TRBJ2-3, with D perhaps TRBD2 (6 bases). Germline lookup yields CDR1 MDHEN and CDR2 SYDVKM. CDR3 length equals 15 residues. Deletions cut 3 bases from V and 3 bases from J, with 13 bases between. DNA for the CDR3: TGTGCCAGCAGTTTCCCCGGGGGAGGAACAGATACGCAGTATTTT. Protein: CASSFPGGGTDTQYF.

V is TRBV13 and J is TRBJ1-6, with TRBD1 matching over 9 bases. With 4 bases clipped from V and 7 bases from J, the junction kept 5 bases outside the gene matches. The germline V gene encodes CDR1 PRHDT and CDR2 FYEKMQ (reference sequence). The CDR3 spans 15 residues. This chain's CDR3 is CASSSTGGANSPLHF. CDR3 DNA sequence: TGTGCCAGCAGCTCAACAGGGGGCGCGAATTCACCCCTCCACTTT.

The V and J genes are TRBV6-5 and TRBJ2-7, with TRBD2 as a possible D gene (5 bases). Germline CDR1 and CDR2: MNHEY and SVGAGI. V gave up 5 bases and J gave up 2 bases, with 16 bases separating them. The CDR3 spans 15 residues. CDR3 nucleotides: TGTGCCAGCAGTCCCTTCGGGCAGACTACCTACGAGCAGTACTTC. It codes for CASSPFGQTTYEQYF.

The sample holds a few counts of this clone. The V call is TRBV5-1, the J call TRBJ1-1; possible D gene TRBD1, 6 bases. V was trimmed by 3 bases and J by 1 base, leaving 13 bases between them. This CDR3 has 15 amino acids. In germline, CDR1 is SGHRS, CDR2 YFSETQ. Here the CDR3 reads CASSSLGGPNTEAFF. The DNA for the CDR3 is TGCGCCAGCAGCTCCCTTGGGGGGCCGAACACTGAAGCTTTCTTT.

CDR3 protein: CSAARATGGTDTQYF. The CDR3 nucleotides are TGCAGCGCCGCAAGGGCGACAGGGGGCACAGATACGCAGTATTTT. V usage is TRBV29-1 and J usage is TRBJ2-3, with 8 bases lining up with TRBD1. The CDR3 runs to 15 residues. The V segment lost 7 bases and the J segment 1 base; nucleotides outside the gene matches: 10. The germline V gene has CDR1 SQVTM and CDR2 ANQGSEA.

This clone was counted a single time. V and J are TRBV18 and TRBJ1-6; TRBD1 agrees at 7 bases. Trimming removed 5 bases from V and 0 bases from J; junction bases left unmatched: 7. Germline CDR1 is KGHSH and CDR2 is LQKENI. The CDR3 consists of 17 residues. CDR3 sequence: CASSIQGPSSYNSPLHF. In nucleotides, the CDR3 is TGTGCCAGCTCAATACAGGGGCCGAGCTCCTATAATTCACCCCTCCACTTT.

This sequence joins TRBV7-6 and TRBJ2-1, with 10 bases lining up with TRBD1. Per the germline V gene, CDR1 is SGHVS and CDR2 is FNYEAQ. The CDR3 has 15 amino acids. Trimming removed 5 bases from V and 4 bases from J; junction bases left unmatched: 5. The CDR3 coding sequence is TGTGCCAGCAGCCCCGGGACAGGGGCATACAATGAGCAGTTCTTC. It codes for CASSPGTGAYNEQFF. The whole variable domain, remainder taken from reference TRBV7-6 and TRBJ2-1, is GAGVSQSPRYKVTKRGQDVALRCDPISGHVSLYWYRQALGQGPEFLTYFNYEAQQDKSGLPNDRFSAERPEGSISTLTIQRTEQRDSAMYRCASSPGTGAYNEQFFGPGTRLTVL.

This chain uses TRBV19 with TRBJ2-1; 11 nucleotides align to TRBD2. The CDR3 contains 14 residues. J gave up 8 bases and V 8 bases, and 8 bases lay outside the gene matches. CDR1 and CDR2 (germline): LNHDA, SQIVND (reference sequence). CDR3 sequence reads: CASGVAGGPDEQFF. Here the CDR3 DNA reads TGTGCCAGTGGTGTAGCGGGGGGGCCTGATGAGCAGTTCTTC.

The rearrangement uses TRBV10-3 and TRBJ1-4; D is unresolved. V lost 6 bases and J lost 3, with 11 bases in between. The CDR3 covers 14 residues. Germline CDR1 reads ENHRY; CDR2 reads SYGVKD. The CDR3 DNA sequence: TGTGCCATCAGCTCTAGGCACGCTAATGAAAAACTGTTTTTT. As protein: CAISSRHANEKLFF.

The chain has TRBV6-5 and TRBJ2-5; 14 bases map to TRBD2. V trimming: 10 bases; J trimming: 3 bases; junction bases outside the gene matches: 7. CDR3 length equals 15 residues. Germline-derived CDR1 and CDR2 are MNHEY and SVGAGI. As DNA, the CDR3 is TGTGCCACCGCGCCGGGACTAGCGGGGGAAGAGACCCAGTACTTC. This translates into CATAPGLAGEETQYF.

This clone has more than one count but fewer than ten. Here the CDR3 reads CASTGVVGQETQYF. The DNA of the CDR3 is TGTGCCAGCACCGGAGTAGTTGGGCAAGAGACCCAGTACTTC. This sequence joins TRBV2 and TRBJ2-5; the D is unclear. The CDR3 consists of 14 residues. Trimming took 7 bases from V and 2 from J, leaving 14 bases between them. Germline V gene data show CDR1 as SNHLY and CDR2 as FYNNEI.

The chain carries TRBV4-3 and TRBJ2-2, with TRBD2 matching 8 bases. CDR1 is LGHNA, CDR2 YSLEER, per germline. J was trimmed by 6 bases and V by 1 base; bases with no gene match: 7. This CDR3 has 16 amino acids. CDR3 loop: CASSQVGTGGAGELFF. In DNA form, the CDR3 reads TGCGCCAGCAGCCAAGTTGGGACGGGGGGGGCCGGGGAGCTGTTTTTT.

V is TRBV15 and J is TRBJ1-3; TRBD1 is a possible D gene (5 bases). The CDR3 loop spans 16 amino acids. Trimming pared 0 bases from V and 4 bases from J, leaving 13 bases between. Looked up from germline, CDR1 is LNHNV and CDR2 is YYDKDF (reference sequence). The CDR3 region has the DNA TGTGCCACCAGCAGAGATAGACAGCCGGGGGGAAACACCATATATTTT. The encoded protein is CATSRDRQPGGNTIYF.

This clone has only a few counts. The CDR3 spells CASSQPQGNPNYGYTF. DNA of the CDR3: TGCGCCAGCAGCCAACCACAGGGGAATCCTAACTATGGCTACACCTTC. The chain has TRBV4-1 and TRBJ1-2; 7 positions agree with TRBD1. The length of the CDR3 is 16 residues. Trimming at V came to 2 bases and at J to 0 bases, leaving 6 bases not matched to a gene. CDR1 and CDR2 from the germline V gene are MGHRA and YSYEKL.

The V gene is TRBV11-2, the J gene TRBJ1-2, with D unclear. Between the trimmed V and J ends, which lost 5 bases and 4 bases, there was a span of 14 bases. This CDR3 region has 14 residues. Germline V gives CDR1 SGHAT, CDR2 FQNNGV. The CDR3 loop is CASSPAGSGYGYTF. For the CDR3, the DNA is TGTGCCAGCAGCCCAGCTGGTAGTGGCTATGGCTACACCTTC. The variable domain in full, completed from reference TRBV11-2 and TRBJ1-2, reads EAGVAQSPRYKIIEKRQSVAFWCNPISGHATLYWYQQILGQGPKLLIQFQNNGVVDDSQLPKDRFSAERLKGVDSTLKIQPAKLEDSAVYLCASSPAGSGYGYTFGSGTRLTVV.